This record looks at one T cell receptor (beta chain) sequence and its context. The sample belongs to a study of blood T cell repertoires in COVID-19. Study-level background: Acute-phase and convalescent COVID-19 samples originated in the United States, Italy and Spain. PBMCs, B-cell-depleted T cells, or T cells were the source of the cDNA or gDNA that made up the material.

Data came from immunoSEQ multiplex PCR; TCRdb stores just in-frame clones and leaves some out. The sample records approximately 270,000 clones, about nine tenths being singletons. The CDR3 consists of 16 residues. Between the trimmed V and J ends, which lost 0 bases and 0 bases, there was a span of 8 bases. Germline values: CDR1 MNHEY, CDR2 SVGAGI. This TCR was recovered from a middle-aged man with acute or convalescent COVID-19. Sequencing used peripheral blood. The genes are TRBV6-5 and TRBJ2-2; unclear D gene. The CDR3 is CASSYSWSTNTGELFF. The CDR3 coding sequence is TGTGCCAGCAGTTACTCGTGGAGTACGAACACCGGGGAGCTGTTTTTT.